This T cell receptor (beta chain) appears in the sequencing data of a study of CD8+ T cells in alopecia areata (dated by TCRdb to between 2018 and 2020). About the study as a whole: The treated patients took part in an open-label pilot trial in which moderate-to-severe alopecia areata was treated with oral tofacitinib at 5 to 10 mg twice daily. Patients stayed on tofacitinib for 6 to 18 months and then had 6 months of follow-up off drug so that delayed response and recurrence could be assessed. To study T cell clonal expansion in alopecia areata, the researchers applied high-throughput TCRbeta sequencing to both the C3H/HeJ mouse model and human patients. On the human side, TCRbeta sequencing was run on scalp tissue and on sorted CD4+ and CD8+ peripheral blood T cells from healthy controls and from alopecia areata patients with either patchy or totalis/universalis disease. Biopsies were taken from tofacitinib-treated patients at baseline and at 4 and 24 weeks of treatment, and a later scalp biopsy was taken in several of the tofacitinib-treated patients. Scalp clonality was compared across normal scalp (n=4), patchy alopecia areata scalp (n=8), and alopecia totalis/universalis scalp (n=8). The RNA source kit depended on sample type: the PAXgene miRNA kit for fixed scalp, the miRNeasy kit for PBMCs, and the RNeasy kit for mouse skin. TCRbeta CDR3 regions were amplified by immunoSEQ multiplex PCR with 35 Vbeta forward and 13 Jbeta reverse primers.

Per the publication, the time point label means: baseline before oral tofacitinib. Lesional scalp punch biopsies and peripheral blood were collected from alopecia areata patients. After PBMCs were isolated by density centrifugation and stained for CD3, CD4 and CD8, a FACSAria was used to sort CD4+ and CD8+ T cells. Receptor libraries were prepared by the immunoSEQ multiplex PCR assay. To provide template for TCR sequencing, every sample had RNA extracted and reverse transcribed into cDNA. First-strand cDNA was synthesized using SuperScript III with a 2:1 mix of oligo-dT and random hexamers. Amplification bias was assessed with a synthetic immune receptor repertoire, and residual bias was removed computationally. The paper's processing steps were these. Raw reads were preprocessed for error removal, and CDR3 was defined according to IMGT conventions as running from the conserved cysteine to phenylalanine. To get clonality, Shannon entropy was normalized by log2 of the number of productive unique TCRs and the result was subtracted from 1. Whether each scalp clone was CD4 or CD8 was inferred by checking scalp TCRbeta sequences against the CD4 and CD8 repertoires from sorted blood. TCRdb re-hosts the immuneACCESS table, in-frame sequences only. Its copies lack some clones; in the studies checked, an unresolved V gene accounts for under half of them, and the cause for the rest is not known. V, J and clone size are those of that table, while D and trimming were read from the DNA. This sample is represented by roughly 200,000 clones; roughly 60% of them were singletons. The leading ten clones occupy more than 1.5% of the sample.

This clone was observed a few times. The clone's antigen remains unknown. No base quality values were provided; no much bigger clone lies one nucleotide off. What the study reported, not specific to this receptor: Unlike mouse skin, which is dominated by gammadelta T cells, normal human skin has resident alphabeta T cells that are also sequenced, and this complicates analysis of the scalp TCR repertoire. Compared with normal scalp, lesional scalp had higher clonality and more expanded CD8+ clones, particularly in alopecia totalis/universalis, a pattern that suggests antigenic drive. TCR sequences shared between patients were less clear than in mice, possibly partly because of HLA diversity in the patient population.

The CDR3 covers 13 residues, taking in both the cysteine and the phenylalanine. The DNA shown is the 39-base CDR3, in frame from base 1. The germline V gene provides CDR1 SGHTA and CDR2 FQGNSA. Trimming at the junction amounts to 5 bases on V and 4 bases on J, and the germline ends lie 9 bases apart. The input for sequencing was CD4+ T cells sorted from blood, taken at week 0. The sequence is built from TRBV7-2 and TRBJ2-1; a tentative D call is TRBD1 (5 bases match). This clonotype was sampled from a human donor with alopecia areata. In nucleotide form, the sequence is TGTGCCAGCAGCCTGGGGCTATACAATGAGCAGTTCTTC. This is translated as CASSLGLYNEQFF.